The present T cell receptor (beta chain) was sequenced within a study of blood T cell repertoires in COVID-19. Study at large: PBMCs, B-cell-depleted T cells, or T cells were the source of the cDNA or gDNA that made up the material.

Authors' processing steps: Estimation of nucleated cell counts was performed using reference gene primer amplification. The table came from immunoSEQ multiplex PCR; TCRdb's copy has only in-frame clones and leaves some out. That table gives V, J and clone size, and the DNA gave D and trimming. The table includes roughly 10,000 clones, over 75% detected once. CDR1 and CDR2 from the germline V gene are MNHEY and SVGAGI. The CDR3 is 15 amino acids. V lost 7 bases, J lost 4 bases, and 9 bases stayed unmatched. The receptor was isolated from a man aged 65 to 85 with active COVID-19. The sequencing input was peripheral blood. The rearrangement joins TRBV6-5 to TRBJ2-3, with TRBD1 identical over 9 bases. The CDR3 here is CASTGRTGGADTQYF. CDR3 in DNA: TGTGCCAGCACCGGCCGTACAGGGGGCGCAGATACGCAGTATTTT.